This T cell receptor (beta chain) comes out of a study of T cells after yellow fever vaccination. Study details: It was SMART-Seq v4 Ultra Low Input that prepared the fractions with low cell numbers. Study outcomes and limitations: In post-booster samples, most primary-vaccination clones reappeared (96% CD4, 88% CD8). Clonotypes shared by both compartments, CD4 and CD8, made up a small share.

On this clonotype: Its antigen is unidentified.

This CDR3 has 13 residues. The germline V gene encodes CDR1 GTSNPN and CDR2 SVGIG (reference sequence). Trimming stripped 1 base from V and 9 bases from J, with 13 bases between. Researchers made TCR cDNA using 5'RACE template switching, and this step added a universal primer site and UMIs. TCRdb re-called the 5' RACE reads with MiXCR, one entry per CDR3 protein. The sample lists about 630,000 distinct CDR3 sequences; 9% to 15% were seen once. Sequencing used PBMCs, obtained on the day of the yellow fever booster vaccination. The chain carries TRBV30 and TRBJ2-4; tentatively, D is TRBD2 (5 bases). The TCR originated in a man aged 25-45 years who received the YFV17D yellow fever vaccine. DNA of the CDR3: TGTGCCTGGAGTGCCCGAAACCGGGGCATTCAGTACTTC. Translation gives CAWSARNRGIQYF.